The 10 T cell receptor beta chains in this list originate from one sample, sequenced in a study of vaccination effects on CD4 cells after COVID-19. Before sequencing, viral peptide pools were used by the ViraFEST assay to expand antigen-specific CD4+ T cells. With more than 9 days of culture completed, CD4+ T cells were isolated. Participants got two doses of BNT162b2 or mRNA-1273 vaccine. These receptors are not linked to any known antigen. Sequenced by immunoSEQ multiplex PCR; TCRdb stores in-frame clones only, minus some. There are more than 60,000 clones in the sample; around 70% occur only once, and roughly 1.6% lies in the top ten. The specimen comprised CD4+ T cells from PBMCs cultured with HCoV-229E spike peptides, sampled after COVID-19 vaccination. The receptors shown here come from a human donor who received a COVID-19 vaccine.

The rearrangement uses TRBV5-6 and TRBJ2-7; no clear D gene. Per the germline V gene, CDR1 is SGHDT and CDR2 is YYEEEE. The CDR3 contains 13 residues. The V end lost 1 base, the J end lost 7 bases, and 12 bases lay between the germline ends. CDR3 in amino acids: CASSLFTIGEQYV. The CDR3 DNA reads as TGTGCCAGCAGCTTGTTTACCATAGGAGAGCAGTACGTC.

CDR3 nucleotides: TGTGCCAGCAGTTTTTCGGAGGGGACAGCTTTCTTT. It encodes CASSFSEGTAFF. The V and J genes are TRBV12-3 or TRBV12-4 and TRBJ1-1, with a possible D match to TRBD1 (5 bases). Trimming took off 3 bases at V and 10 bases at J, with 12 bases between the two ends. This CDR3 has 12 amino acids.

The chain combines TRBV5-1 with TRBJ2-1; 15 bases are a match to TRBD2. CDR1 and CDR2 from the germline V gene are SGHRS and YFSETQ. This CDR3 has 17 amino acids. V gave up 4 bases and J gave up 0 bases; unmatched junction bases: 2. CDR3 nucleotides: TGCGCCAGCAGCGCGGGACTAGCGGGGGGCTCCTACAATGAGCAGTTCTTC. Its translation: CASSAGLAGGSYNEQFF.

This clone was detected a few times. CDR3 nucleotide sequence: TGCAGTGCTATTTTCCGGAACATTCAGTACTTC. The encoded protein is CSAIFRNIQYF. This rearrangement joins TRBV20-1 to TRBJ2-4; D unclear. The germline V gene encodes CDR1 DFQATT and CDR2 SNEGSKA (reference sequence). V gave up 4 bases and J gave up 7 bases, with 8 bases separating them. The CDR3 runs 11 residues.

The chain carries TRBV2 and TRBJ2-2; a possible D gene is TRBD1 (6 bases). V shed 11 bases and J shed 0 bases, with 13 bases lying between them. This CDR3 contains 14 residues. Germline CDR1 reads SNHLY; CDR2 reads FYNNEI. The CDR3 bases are TGTGCCGCGAACGGACAGTCGAACACCGGGGAGCTGTTTTTT. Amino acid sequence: CAANGQSNTGELFF.

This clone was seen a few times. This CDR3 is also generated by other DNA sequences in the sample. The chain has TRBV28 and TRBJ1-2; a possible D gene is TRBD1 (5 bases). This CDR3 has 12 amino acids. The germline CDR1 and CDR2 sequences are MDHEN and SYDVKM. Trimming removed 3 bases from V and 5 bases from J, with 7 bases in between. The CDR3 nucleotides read TGTGCCAGCAGTTTGGGGGGGTATGGCTACACCTTC. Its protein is CASSLGGYGYTF.

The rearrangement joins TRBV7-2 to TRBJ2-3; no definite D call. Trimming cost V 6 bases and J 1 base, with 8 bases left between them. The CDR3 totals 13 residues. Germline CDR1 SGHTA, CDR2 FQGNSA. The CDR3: CASRQDRTDTQYF. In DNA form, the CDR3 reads TGTGCCAGCAGGCAGGATCGCACAGATACGCAGTATTTT.

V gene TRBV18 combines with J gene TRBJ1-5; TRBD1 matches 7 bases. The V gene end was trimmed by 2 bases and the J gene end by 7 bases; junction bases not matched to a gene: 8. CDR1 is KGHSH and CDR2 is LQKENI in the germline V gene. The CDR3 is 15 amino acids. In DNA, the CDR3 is TGTGCCAGCTCACCAACAGTCACAGGGGAACAGCCCCAGCATTTT. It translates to CASSPTVTGEQPQHF.

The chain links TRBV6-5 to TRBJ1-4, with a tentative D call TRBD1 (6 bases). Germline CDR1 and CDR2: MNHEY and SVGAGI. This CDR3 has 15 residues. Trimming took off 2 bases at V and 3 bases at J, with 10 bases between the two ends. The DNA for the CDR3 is TGTGCCAGCAGTTACCAGGACAGAGCTAATGAAAAACTGTTTTTT. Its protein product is CASSYQDRANEKLFF.

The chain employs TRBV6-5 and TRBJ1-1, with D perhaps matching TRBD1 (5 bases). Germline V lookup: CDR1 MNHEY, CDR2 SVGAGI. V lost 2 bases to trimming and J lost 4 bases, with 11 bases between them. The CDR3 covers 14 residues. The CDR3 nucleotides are TGTGCCAGCAGTTACAGGGGATTGGGCACTGAAGCTTTCTTT. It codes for CASSYRGLGTEAFF.